This T cell receptor beta chain derives from a study of T cell repertoires in cytomegalovirus infection (dated by TCRdb to the late 2010s). For context, the study as a whole: Donor HLA type was relevant to the analysis, because carriage of CMV infection together with the matching HLA type was indicated by public TCR beta signatures. General study outcomes and caveats: The ex vivo response was dominated by HLA-C-restricted CMV-specific TCR beta clonotypes, which also provided the single most frequent clonotype in two of eight donors. Carriers of CMV infection plus the relevant HLA type were discriminated by the cumulative frequency of public TCR beta family members in the study cohort and in an independent roughly 380-donor cohort.

For CDR1 and CDR2, the germline V gene lists SQVTM and ANQGSEA. Trimming leaves V shorter by 3 bases and J shorter by 0 bases, with the junction holding 7 bases beyond the gene matches. Its CDR3 holds 15 amino acids, cysteine through phenylalanine. Only the CDR3 region is kept as DNA, spanning 45 bases read in frame from base 1. The sequencing machine was an Illumina HiSeq 1500. TCRdb ran its own pipeline on the public reads, namely fastp trimming at Q25 and MiXCR clone calling, and kept in-frame beta chains. When rows share a CDR3 protein, they turn into one entry using the most common DNA and genes. The sample includes some 220,000 distinct CDR3 sequences, with about 12% observed a single time. In total, the top ten clones hold about 1.5% of the sample. Notes on this clonotype: Its antigen is unknown. No base quality values were provided; no much bigger clone lies one nucleotide off.

This TCR was recovered from a human donor in good health (CMV status not recorded). Some clones in this sample may be carry-over from other donors' samples. Sequencing was done on a sample of PBMCs. The chain is assembled from TRBV29-1 and TRBJ1-2; 7 middle bases align to TRBD1. The nucleotide sequence reads as follows: TGCAGCGTTGACGGTTCAGGGGGAGCTAACTATGGCTACACCTTC. Translated, this is CSVDGSGGANYGYTF.